Listed here are 24 T cell receptor beta chains from one sample, sequenced in a study of T cell responses to AZD1222 COVID-19 vaccine. Here immunoSEQ multiplex PCR was the method, and the copy in TCRdb shows in-frame clones only, minus some. The data contain under 150,000 clones, nearly 90% of them singletons. The material was peripheral blood, obtained 28 days after the second AZD1222 dose. The source of these receptors is an adult who received the AZD1222 COVID-19 vaccine.

The chain employs TRBV7-8 and TRBJ1-1; tentatively, D is TRBD1 (6 bases). The germline CDR1 and CDR2 sequences are SGHVS and FQNEAQ. CDR3 length: 16 residues. V lost 1 base to trimming and J lost 1 base, with 13 bases between them. For the CDR3, the DNA is TGTGCCAGCAGCTTAGACGAAACAGGGAGGAACACTGAAGCTTTCTTT. It translates to CASSLDETGRNTEAFF.

The gene calls are TRBV15 and TRBJ1-3; D gene unclear. Between the trimmed V and J ends, which lost 0 bases and 0 bases, there was a span of 12 bases. CDR1 is LNHNV and CDR2 is YYDKDF in the germline V gene (reference sequence). This CDR3 comprises 17 residues. As DNA, the CDR3 is TGTGCCACCAGCAGAGACCATGTTGGAAGCTCTGGAAACACCATATATTTT. Its translation: CATSRDHVGSSGNTIYF.

The chain uses TRBV20-1 and TRBJ2-1; D gene ambiguous. V lost 7 bases to trimming and J lost 3 bases, with 7 bases between them. There are 11 residues in the CDR3. Germline-derived CDR1 and CDR2 are DFQATT and SNEGSKA (reference sequence). The CDR3 is CSGWVYNEQFF. The CDR3 bases are TGCAGTGGATGGGTCTACAATGAGCAGTTCTTC.

The chain employs TRBV18 and TRBJ2-1; no firm D call. Germline V gene lookup returns CDR1 KGHSH and CDR2 LQKENI. The CDR3 is 14 amino acids. V gave up 2 bases and J gave up 6 bases, with 11 bases separating them. In DNA, the CDR3 is TGTGCCAGCTCACCAAGTACCCTGGGCAATGAGCAGTTCTTC. As protein: CASSPSTLGNEQFF. Full variable domain (remainder filled in from reference TRBV18 and TRBJ2-1): NAGVMQNPRHLVRRRGQEARLRCSPMKGHSHVYWYRQLPEEGLKFMVYLQKENIIDESGMPKERFSAEFPKEGPSILRIQQVVRGDSAAYFCASSPSTLGNEQFFGPGTRLTVL.

The chain links TRBV6-2 or TRBV6-3 to TRBJ1-3; a weak D match, TRBD1 (5 bases). V lost 6 bases and J lost 0, with 9 bases in between. In germline, CDR1 is MNHEY, CDR2 SVGEGT. The CDR3 covers 14 residues. In DNA form, the CDR3 reads TGTGCCAGCAGCCTCGGACACTCTGGAAACACCATATATTTT. Translation: CASSLGHSGNTIYF.

This chain connects TRBV28 to TRBJ2-7, with 10 bases identical to TRBD2. V dropped 1 base and J dropped 4; count of bases not matched to a gene: 7. CDR3 size: 16 residues. Per germline, CDR1 MDHEN and CDR2 SYDVKM. In DNA form, the CDR3 reads TGTGCCAGCAGTTTATTGGGGACTAGCGAGGATTACGAGCAGTACTTC. This translates into CASSLLGTSEDYEQYF.

This clone was seen more than once but under ten times. The chain recombines TRBV28 with TRBJ1-3; tentative D call: TRBD1 (5 bases). This CDR3 is 14 amino acids long. The V end was cut by 6 bases, the J end by 0 bases, with 9 bases between. Germline values: CDR1 MDHEN, CDR2 SYDVKM. CDR3 protein: CASRQGSSGNTIYF. Written as DNA, the CDR3 is TGTGCCAGCAGGCAGGGCTCCTCTGGAAACACCATATATTTT.

The chain is built from TRBV2 and TRBJ2-1; 9 positions agree with TRBD2. After removal of 6 bases from V and 8 bases from J, the junction contained 11 bases not matched to a gene. Germline-derived CDR1 and CDR2 are SNHLY and FYNNEI. The CDR3 sequence is 15 residues long. This chain's CDR3 is CASSPAAGGWDEQFF. The CDR3 bases are TGTGCCAGCAGCCCCGCCGCGGGAGGGTGGGATGAGCAGTTCTTC.

The rearrangement links TRBV5-1 to TRBJ1-1, with D hard to call. Germline CDR1 SGHRS, CDR2 YFSETQ. The V end was cut by 2 bases, the J end by 2 bases, with 7 bases between. The CDR3 contains 13 residues. CDR3 nucleotide sequence: TGCGCCAGCAGCTTTACAGCTAACACTGAAGCTTTCTTT. Translation: CASSFTANTEAFF.

This clone has only one observation. The CDR3 bases are TGTGCCAGCAGCCAGGACAGGGTAGGTGATACGCAGTATTTT. Its translation is CASSQDRVGDTQYF. The chain carries TRBV5-5 and TRBJ2-3; the match to TRBD1 covers 8 bases. Germline CDR1 reads SGHKS; CDR2 reads YYEKEE (reference sequence). This CDR3 comprises 14 residues. The V gene end was trimmed by 4 bases and the J gene end by 6 bases; junction bases not matched to a gene: 7.

The J gene is TRBJ2-5, the V gene TRBV18; perhaps TRBD1 as D (6 bases). Germline CDR1 and CDR2: KGHSH and LQKENI. The CDR3 is made up of 13 amino acids. V lost 3 bases, J lost 1 base, and 6 bases lay in between. This CDR3 is CASSPDSQETQYF. In DNA, the CDR3 is TGTGCCAGCTCACCGGACAGCCAAGAGACCCAGTACTTC.

Points on this clone: The junction does not match germline at one end; this may be a read error. V gene TRBV30 combines with J gene TRBJ1-1; D remains ambiguous. Germline loops: CDR1 GTSNPN, CDR2 SVGIG (reference sequence). The CDR3 runs to 16 residues. CDR3 in DNA: TGTGCCTGGACATTCTCGGGGTTTTTTTCCAACACTGGAGCTTTCTTT. This codes for CAWTFSGFFSNTGAFF.

This chain joins TRBV7-3 and TRBJ2-5, with 8 nucleotides matching TRBD1. The CDR3 contains 15 residues. Germline-derived CDR1 and CDR2 are SGHTA and FQGTGA. Trimming at V came to 2 bases and at J to 4 bases, leaving 6 bases not matched to a gene. The CDR3 sequence is CASSLQGAPGETQYF. The CDR3 DNA is TGTGCCAGCAGCTTACAGGGGGCTCCGGGAGAGACCCAGTACTTC.

The CDR3 DNA is TGCGCCAGCAGTAGGGTAGCGCAGCAAGAGACCCAGTACTTC. Translation gives CASSRVAQQETQYF. The chain employs TRBV10-2 and TRBJ2-5; perhaps TRBD2 as D (5 bases). Germline CDR1 and CDR2: WSHSY and SAAADI. The CDR3 covers 14 residues. V lost 5 bases and J 2 bases, leaving 12 bases between the germline ends.

This chain connects TRBV28 to TRBJ1-6, with D hard to call. The CDR3 runs to 12 residues. CDR1 and CDR2 (germline): MDHEN, SYDVKM. V lost 6 bases and J lost 11, with 11 bases in between. The CDR3 spells CASSLRKTPLHF. The CDR3 DNA sequence: TGTGCCAGCAGCCTTCGTAAGACACCCCTCCACTTT.

The rearrangement links TRBV28 to TRBJ2-7; D is perhaps TRBD2 (6 bases). V was trimmed by 7 bases and J by 6 bases, leaving 25 bases between them. Per germline, CDR1 MDHEN and CDR2 SYDVKM. The CDR3 runs 16 residues. The CDR3 DNA sequence: TGTGCCAGCACCCAATTCAGGGAGGACTTTTCTGGCGAGCAGTACTTC. Protein sequence: CASTQFREDFSGEQYF.

The V gene is TRBV6-1, the J gene TRBJ1-1; 7 bases agree with TRBD1. Germline V gives CDR1 MNHNS, CDR2 SASEGT. The CDR3 totals 16 residues. V was clipped by 8 bases and J by 5 bases; unmatched bases: 17. The CDR3 DNA reads as TGTGCCAGCGGAGAAGTAACAGGGGTTTCGCGGACTGAAGCTTTCTTT. As protein: CASGEVTGVSRTEAFF.

The chain has TRBV6-2 or TRBV6-3 and TRBJ2-7; TRBD1 matches at 9 bases. Germline assignment: CDR1 MNHEY and CDR2 SVGEGT. This CDR3 has 16 residues. Trimming cost V 2 bases and J 5 bases; bases outside gene matches: 10. CDR3 bases: TGTGCCAGCAGTTACCCAAGGACAGGGGAGCGGGACGAGCAGTACTTC. Its translation: CASSYPRTGERDEQYF.

The rearrangement uses TRBV11-3 and TRBJ2-3; D gene ambiguous. V lost 7 bases to trimming and J lost 3 bases, with 11 bases between them. The germline CDR1 and CDR2 sequences are SGHNT and YENEEA. This CDR3 is 13 amino acids long. Written as DNA, the CDR3 is TGTGCCAGCAACTTTCTAACGACAGATACGCAGTATTTT. It is translated as CASNFLTTDTQYF.

J is TRBJ1-3 and V is TRBV28, with a tentative D call TRBD1 (6 bases). The V gene's germline CDR1 is MDHEN and CDR2 SYDVKM. The CDR3 spans 16 residues. The germline V and J ends were trimmed by 2 bases and 0 bases, with 11 bases remaining between them. This CDR3 reads CASSLVQDSSGNTIYF. CDR3 bases: TGTGCCAGCAGTTTAGTGCAGGACAGCTCTGGAAACACCATATATTTT.

This sequence joins TRBV5-8 and TRBJ1-5; 7 nucleotides align to TRBD1. This CDR3 has 14 residues. CDR1 is SGHTS and CDR2 is YDEGEE in the germline V gene. V trimming: 2 bases; J trimming: 9 bases; junction bases outside the gene matches: 8. For the CDR3, the DNA is TGTGCCAGCAGCTTCGAAGACAGGGAACCGCCCCAGCATTTT. Amino acids: CASSFEDREPPQHF.

This chain connects TRBV7-9 to TRBJ2-2; 9 nucleotides match TRBD1. This CDR3 contains 19 residues. CDR1 SEHNR and CDR2 FQNEAQ come from the germline V gene (reference sequence). Germline trimming cut 0 bases from V and 4 bases from J; bases unmatched to any gene: 12. As DNA, the CDR3 is TGTGCCAGCAGCTTAGCGTTTTTAAGCACAGGGGGCGGCACCGGGGAGCTGTTTTTT. It codes for CASSLAFLSTGGGTGELFF. The whole variable domain, remainder taken from reference TRBV7-9 and TRBJ2-2, is DTGVSQNPRHKITKRGQNVTFRCDPISEHNRLYWYRQTLGQGPEFLTYFQNEAQLEKSRLLSDRFSAERPKGSFSTLEIQRTEQGDSAMYLCASSLAFLSTGGGTGELFFGEGSRLTVL.

The chain has TRBV28 and TRBJ1-4, with D possibly TRBD1 on 6 matching bases. The CDR3 sequence is 17 residues long. Trimming removed 6 bases from V and 8 bases from J, with 25 bases in between. Germline V gene data show CDR1 as MDHEN and CDR2 as SYDVKM. Here the CDR3 reads CASRDRGGGSAMEKLFF. The CDR3 DNA reads TGTGCCAGCAGGGATAGGGGGGGCGGTTCGGCCATGGAAAAACTGTTTTTT. Together with reference TRBV28 and TRBJ1-4, the CDR3 gives the full variable domain: DVKVTQSSRYLVKRTGEKVFLECVQDMDHENMFWYRQDPGLGLRLIYFSYDVKMKEKGDIPEGYSVSREKKERFSLILESASTNQTSMYLCASRDRGGGSAMEKLFFGSGTQLSVL.

The chain is built from TRBV2 and TRBJ1-5, with 8 nucleotides matching TRBD1. Germline loops: CDR1 SNHLY, CDR2 FYNNEI. J gave up 1 base and V 7 bases, and 0 bases lay outside the gene matches. This CDR3 contains 13 residues. The CDR3 spells CASNRGSNQPQHF. DNA of the CDR3: TGTGCCAGCAACAGGGGGAGCAATCAGCCCCAGCATTTT. Full variable domain (remainder filled in from reference TRBV2 and TRBJ1-5): EPEVTQTPSHQVTQMGQEVILRCVPISNHLYFYWYRQILGQKVEFLVSFYNNEISEKSEIFDDQFSVERPDGSNFTLKIRSTKLEDSAMYFCASNRGSNQPQHFGDGTRLSIL.